This T cell receptor (beta chain) was obtained from a study of beta chain features in type 1 diabetes. The isolated RNA, all of it, was reverse transcribed, so expressed TCRB transcripts were what got sequenced. The data were produced by immunoSEQ multiplex PCR, yet TCRdb's version contains in-frame clones alone and is incomplete. The data show a few hundred thousand clones, roughly 15% seen once. CDR1 is MDHEN, CDR2 SYDVKM, per germline. There are 11 residues in the CDR3. V lost 5 bases to trimming and J lost 5 bases, with 6 bases between them. The origin of this receptor is a man aged 25-45 years in good health. V usage is TRBV28 and J usage is TRBJ2-5; D gene ambiguous. The sample was central memory CD4+ T cells from blood. The CDR3 coding sequence is TGTGCCAGCAGTGGCAGGGAGACCCAGTACTTC. It yields the protein CASSGRETQYF.